The present T cell receptor beta chain was sequenced within a study of T cells in narcolepsy. Study at large: Donors had narcolepsy type 1 or type 2, or were healthy controls.

Concerning this clone: Its target is not known.

CDR1 and CDR2 (germline): SGHRS, YFSETQ. This CDR3 has 14 residues. V lost 3 bases to trimming and J lost 2 bases, with 11 bases between them. Overall study findings and caveats: Autoreactive HCRT-specific and TRIB2-specific clonotypes were marked in same-patient CSF-versus-blood CD4+ comparisons.

Generated by immunoSEQ multiplex PCR, the TCRdb table keeps only in-frame clones and is missing some. Of under 25,000 clones in the sample, 80% to 90% were seen once. This TCR derives from a human donor with narcolepsy. The chain links TRBV5-1 to TRBJ1-2; D is undetermined. Source material: CD45RA- memory CD4+ T cells from PBMCs. This chain's CDR3 is CASSSGTENYGYTF. DNA for the CDR3: TGCGCCAGCAGCTCTGGAACAGAAAACTATGGCTACACCTTC.